This is a list of T cell receptor beta chains from one sample in a study of lung T cells in sarcoidosis with Löfgren's syndrome. From the reads, TCRdb called clonotypes with MiXCR, one entry per CDR3 protein. The sample records some 2,300 distinct CDR3 sequences, roughly 20% being singletons. Material: CD4+ T cells from bronchoalveolar lavage. Receptors originate from a human donor with sarcoidosis (Löfgren's syndrome or another form), or a control subject (not recorded which). The CDR3 runs from the conserved cysteine through the conserved F or W. The order of the fields is V gene, CDR3 protein.

v_gene: TRBV30
CDR3aa: CAWSAGTTHESEQFF

v_gene: TRBV11-2
CDR3aa: CASRQMDRGSYNEQFF

v_gene: TRBV29-1
CDR3aa: CSIVAGTANYGYTF

v_gene: TRBV29-1
CDR3aa: CSVRVGLAGDNEQYF

v_gene: TRBV12-3/TRBV12-4
CDR3aa: CASSTGLAGAADTQYF

v_gene: TRBV2
CDR3aa: CASSLTGSRAKGNTIYF

v_gene: TRBV5-4
CDR3aa: CASSSLAMNNEQFF

v_gene: TRBV12-3/TRBV12-4
CDR3aa: CASSLGVSANTEAFF

v_gene: TRBV2
CDR3aa: CASNLQGAGDTIYF

v_gene: TRBV12-3/TRBV12-4
CDR3aa: CASTPPGSVRSYEQYF

v_gene: TRBV7-9
CDR3aa: CASSLAGLDYGYTF

v_gene: TRBV6-2/TRBV6-3
CDR3aa: CASRSTGLGVRNSPLHF

v_gene: TRBV6-2/TRBV6-3
CDR3aa: CASSRLSNEQFF

v_gene: TRBV18
CDR3aa: CASSPLLAEAFF

v_gene: TRBV7-2
CDR3aa: CASSAQGGLGETQYF

v_gene: TRBV24-1
CDR3aa: CATSDRYGGGGETQYF

v_gene: TRBV20-1
CDR3aa: CSARDWLAGGTYEQYF

v_gene: TRBV2
CDR3aa: CASSGLADRETQYF

v_gene: TRBV2
CDR3aa: CASSVQGIRDTQYF

v_gene: TRBV7-9
CDR3aa: CASSLGGDDEAFF

v_gene: TRBV7-2
CDR3aa: CASSFPGQGNIQYF

v_gene: TRBV7-2
CDR3aa: CASSDGNTIYF

v_gene: TRBV6-1
CDR3aa: CASSEWLATEAFF

v_gene: TRBV2
CDR3aa: CASSEWGSGEQFF

v_gene: TRBV2
CDR3aa: CASKETSGSGGEQYF

v_gene: TRBV6-1
CDR3aa: CASRDTKNIQYF

v_gene: TRBV5-1
CDR3aa: CASSLMTGETQYF

v_gene: TRBV7-2
CDR3aa: CASSVHRGNEQFF

v_gene: TRBV20-1
CDR3aa: CSASLSLARSSYNEQFF

v_gene: TRBV2
CDR3aa: CASSAERGETQYF

v_gene: TRBV4-1
CDR3aa: CASSRGATGAYEQYF

v_gene: TRBV2
CDR3aa: CASSSQSTDTQYF

v_gene: TRBV24-1
CDR3aa: CATSGLASTDTQYF

v_gene: TRBV20-1
CDR3aa: CSARDPLGNTEAFF

v_gene: TRBV7-2
CDR3aa: CASSLTGDRGRPEAFF

v_gene: TRBV24-1
CDR3aa: CATSDSGQPADTDTQYF

v_gene: TRBV7-8
CDR3aa: CASSSQEHSTDTQYF

v_gene: TRBV15
CDR3aa: CATSRDPRQPQHF

v_gene: TRBV7-9
CDR3aa: CASTFGQGDQPQHF

v_gene: TRBV28
CDR3aa: CASSFGRVSNQPQYF

v_gene: TRBV27
CDR3aa: CASSVDRGPYEQYF

v_gene: TRBV9
CDR3aa: CASSVSTDTEAFF

v_gene: TRBV5-6
CDR3aa: CASSLVLLGGADTQYF

v_gene: TRBV3-1
CDR3aa: CASSQGVFSSLGPQHF

v_gene: TRBV2
CDR3aa: CASGDYEQYF